The sequence of this T cell receptor (beta chain) was determined in a study of cytomegalovirus exposure and HLA in healthy donors (dated by TCRdb to the late 2010s). Regarding the study in general: An earlier analysis of more than 550 of the donors reported roughly 300 Gb of sequence data and 117 million unique TCR beta sequences obtained from about 200 million T cells. An early release that covered about 600 HLA-typed donors contained about 300 gigabases of sequencing data and about 93 million unique TCR sequences. Of the roughly 400 genotyped donors, approximately 83% fell in the genetic ancestry cluster associated with self-reported Caucasian donors. The aim of the study was to test whether cataloging public T cell receptors could identify signatures of past pathogen exposure. The study profiled the T cell repertoires of about 640 subjects by immunosequencing and related them to cytomegalovirus serostatus. A separate validation cohort of roughly 130 different subjects was used in addition to the roughly 670-subject first cohort. High-throughput TCR immunosequencing, statistical association of individual TCRs with disease status, and machine learning were combined to predict cytomegalovirus infection status. In a later analysis, previously published TCR beta repertoires from roughly 710 donors were re-analyzed and high-resolution HLA genotyping was added so that TCR occurrence patterns could be studied. The later analysis used no new phenotypic data to find candidate immune exposures, relying instead on TCR beta sequences and their occurrence across donors. To decide whether each TCR beta V gene segment behaved as functional or pseudogenic, an earlier analysis of some 600 of the donors relied on high-throughput TCR beta sequencing. Donor age, sex, ethnicity and CMV serostatus were collected together with the repertoire data. In a later genetic analysis, genome-wide SNP genotypes for about three fifths of the roughly 670 donors were used, and that subset was treated as a discovery cohort. All discovery cohort repertoires had been generated on a single sequencing platform. HLA typing included class I and class II loci at four-digit resolution. Typing coverage differed by locus: A, B, C, DRB1 and DQB1 were typed in about 620-630 donors, DQA1 in roughly 510, DPA1 in 600 to 610, and DPB1 in around 490. Because of strong linkage in the cohort, 5 or 6 DR-DQ haplotypes were treated as single units for association and clustering. Across about 370 genotyped donors of the cohort, an average of roughly 250,000 unique TCR beta nucleotide sequences per donor were sequenced, and 15% to 20% of those sequences were non-productive.

The full study reports these points: It was suggested by the authors that the approach could potentially be generalized to other disease states and immunological phenotypes. In an earlier analysis of 450 to 750 of the donors, most TCR beta V segments appeared in productive rearrangements about 87% or about 30% of the time, broadly matching IMGT annotations. A later analysis found that TCR association rates varied across HLA loci, with DRB1 alleles showing the most associated TCRs and HLA-C alleles the fewest. In a later analysis, several top co-occurrence clusters were reported to appear linked to parvovirus B19, influenza, CMV and Epstein-Barr virus. Linkage disequilibrium might explain the correlated functional status among segregating V segments, but an unknown experimental factor could not be excluded. Immune exposure information for the cohort was limited to CMV serostatus. The classifier was reported to diagnose cytomegalovirus status with high specificity and sensitivity in both the original cohort and the validation cohort. Sequencing depth was assumed to be roughly uniform across donors in the presence/absence analyses, though that assumption may not hold. Because counts were too low, seventeen rarely observed V segments, including chromosome 9 orphons, were excluded from the earlier analysis of 587 of the donors. Strong co-occurrence of HLA alleles, especially DR and DQ, made assigning TCR associations to individual alleles difficult. HLA typing was unavailable for some donors at each locus, so association tests used only the typed subset. In a later analysis, most CMV-associated TCR beta chains were found to appear HLA-restricted, with HLA associations seemingly driven largely by CMV exposure. A cluster of highly shared sequence variants was judged likely to be a technical artifact of the sequencing pipeline. A later analysis found that HLA-associated TCR beta chains were more clonally expanded and had lower generation probabilities than equally common non-associated chains. In a later analysis, 15,000 to 20,000 TCR beta sequences were associated with specific HLA alleles at a false discovery rate of 0.05. A further reported finding was that TCR beta sequences accurately predicted the HLA-A and HLA-B alleles for most subjects in the first cohort. A later genetic analysis associated a missense DCLRE1C variant with V-gene and J-gene trimming of TCR beta chains, and an independent cohort replicated the association. The 87-base-pair reads could not distinguish some IMGT-functional V segments, including TRBV6-2 and TRBV6-3, so those segments were excluded. According to a later genetic analysis, donors in an Asian-associated ancestry cluster had fewer N-insertions in productive TCRs than the approximately 700-donor mean. Most TCR sequences were seen in very few donors, while some public TCRs were found in many individuals. Only TCR beta chains were sequenced in this cohort, and the absence of alpha or paired-chain data limited detectable features. A few of the identified cytomegalovirus-associated TCR beta chains were confirmed in vitro to be specific for cytomegalovirus antigens. In the study, around 150 TCR beta chains were listed as associated with cytomegalovirus.

The library was made by the immunoSEQ multiplex PCR assay. For the multiplex PCR, a mixture combining 60 forward primers for TCR Vbeta segments and 13 reverse primers for TCR Jbeta segments was used. A multiplex PCR assay on genomic DNA amplified the CDR3 region of rearranged TCR beta genes. The amplified TCR beta libraries were sequenced on the Illumina HiSeq System as 87-base-pair reads. Per the source publication's procedure: A later analysis tallied some 79 million unique TCR beta chains across the 666 repertoires, and approximately 12 million of those chains were shared by two or more donors. To remove PCR and sequencing errors, raw reads were error-corrected and collapsed into unique sequences using a nearest-neighbor algorithm that merged closely related sequences. V, D and J gene segments were assigned by aligning CDR3 sequences to IMGT reference sequences. For a sequence to be retained, at least a six-nucleotide match to both a V gene segment and a J gene segment was required. A rearrangement counted as productive if the CDR3 had no stop codons and remained in frame with V and J, and every other rearrangement counted as non-productive. CDR3 was defined by IMGT convention, running from the second conserved V-encoded cysteine to the conserved J-encoded phenylalanine. In an earlier analysis of around 570 of the donors, sequences lacking an unambiguous match to a single V gene segment were excluded. In an earlier analysis of more than 500 of the donors, a V segment was called functional when productive rearrangements were above 56.7%, and segregating when the standard deviation between donors exceeded 5%. A statistical classification framework was built for diagnosing cytomegalovirus status from the catalog of TCR beta chain sequences. In a later analysis, V and J genes were assigned by comparing TCR nucleotide sequences against IMGT/GENE-DB human TR gene sequences. In a later analysis, CDR3 sequences and most-parsimonious VDJ recombination scenarios were assigned using the TCRdist pipeline. In a later analysis, each TCR beta chain was defined by its CDR3 amino acid sequence together with its V-gene family, and reads lacking a unique V-gene family were excluded. A later analysis removed 500 to 650 highly shared, low-generation-probability nucleotide sequences to deal with suspected cross-contamination and a sequencing artifact. In a later analysis, a clonal expansion index for each public chain was calculated from normalized within-repertoire ranks of inferred template counts. In a later analysis, generation probabilities were computed using a VDJ recombination model fitted to out-of-frame rearrangements, and the results were checked against IGoR. Hypergeometric tests were used in a later analysis to score TCR-TCR, TCR-HLA and TCR-CMV co-occurrence, with a repertoire-size bias correction applied to the TCR pairs. False discovery rates were estimated in a later analysis by permuting HLA or CMV assignments 20 times. In a later analysis, co-occurring TCRs were grouped using DBSCAN, and TCRdist sequence similarity was added for clustering within HLA-allele-positive subsets. Repertoires with fewer than 30,000 or more than 120,000 public chains, plus five repertoires with anomalous nucleotide sharing, were excluded from co-occurrence clustering. TCRdb took this table from immuneACCESS and kept in-frame rearrangements with V and J called. Such tables lack part of the clones; where checked against another copy, unresolved V genes explain under half of the gap, and the rest is unexplained. That table gives V, J and clone size, and the DNA gave D and trimming. The sample table contains about 160,000 clones; only one count was recorded for 65% to 80% of them. Together, the top ten hold roughly 1.9% of the sample.

The cohort comprised 710 or so healthy bone marrow donors. At the time of sampling, every cohort member was nominally healthy, though immune exposures that went unrecorded were likely present. The donor was CMV seronegative and was included in the group of several hundred seronegative cohort members. Each donor provided a peripheral blood sample, and peripheral blood mononuclear cells were used for TCR beta sequencing. Genomic DNA extraction from the blood cell samples was performed with the Qiagen DNeasy Blood Extraction Kit. The CDR3 has 13 amino acids, counting the end cysteine and phenylalanine. The DNA shown is the 39-base CDR3, in frame from base 1. CDR1 and CDR2 are drawn from the germline V gene: SGHTA, FQGTGA. V loses 2 bases, J loses 2 bases, and the germline ends lie 6 bases apart. Concerning this clone: The antigen it recognizes is unknown. It has no much larger one-base neighbor in the sample; base qualities were not kept.

This receptor chain uses TRBV7-3 and TRBJ1-1, with the identity of the D gene unclear. The sequence was collected from a female donor in good health and CMV-seronegative. Input material: PBMCs. The CDR3 in this case is CASSLELNTEAFF. The nucleotides read TGTGCCAGCAGCTTAGAACTAAACACTGAAGCTTTCTTT.